The clone carrying this T cell receptor (beta chain) was observed a handful of times. These data are taken from a study of spatial heterogeneity in lung cancer. Sample time point: blood at routine non-recurrence follow-up after resection. From tumor, nontumor lung or frozen PBMC, whole RNA was taken unsorted for sequencing. In the library, each TCR cDNA molecule bore its own unique molecular identifier. TCRdb reprocessed the 5' RACE reads with MiXCR, giving one entry per CDR3 protein. The data show tens of thousands of distinct CDR3 sequences, roughly 12% seen once. The origin of this receptor is a male donor with early-stage non-small cell lung cancer. The sequencing used PBMCs, collected at follow-up.

The CDR3 bases are TGTGCCAGCAGTTCAAACACCCTAGGTTCAGATACGCAGTATTTT. It is translated as CASSSNTLGSDTQYF. The chain has TRBV2 and TRBJ2-3; D not certain. V was shortened by 5 bases and J by 4 bases, with 16 bases between the two germline ends. This CDR3 is 15 amino acids long. Per the germline V gene, CDR1 is SNHLY and CDR2 is FYNNEI.